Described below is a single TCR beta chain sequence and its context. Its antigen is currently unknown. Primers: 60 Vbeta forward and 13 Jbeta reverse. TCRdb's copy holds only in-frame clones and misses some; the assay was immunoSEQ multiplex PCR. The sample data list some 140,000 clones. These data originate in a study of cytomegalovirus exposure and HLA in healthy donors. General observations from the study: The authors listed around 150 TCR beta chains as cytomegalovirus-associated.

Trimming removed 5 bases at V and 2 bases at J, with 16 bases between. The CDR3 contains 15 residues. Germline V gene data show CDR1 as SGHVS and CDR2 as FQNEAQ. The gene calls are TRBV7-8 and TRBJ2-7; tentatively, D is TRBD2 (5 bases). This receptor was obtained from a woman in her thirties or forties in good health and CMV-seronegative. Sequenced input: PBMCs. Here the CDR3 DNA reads TGTGCCAGCAGCCGGGCGGACTCCCGGACCTACGAGCAGTACGTC. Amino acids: CASSRADSRTYEQYV.